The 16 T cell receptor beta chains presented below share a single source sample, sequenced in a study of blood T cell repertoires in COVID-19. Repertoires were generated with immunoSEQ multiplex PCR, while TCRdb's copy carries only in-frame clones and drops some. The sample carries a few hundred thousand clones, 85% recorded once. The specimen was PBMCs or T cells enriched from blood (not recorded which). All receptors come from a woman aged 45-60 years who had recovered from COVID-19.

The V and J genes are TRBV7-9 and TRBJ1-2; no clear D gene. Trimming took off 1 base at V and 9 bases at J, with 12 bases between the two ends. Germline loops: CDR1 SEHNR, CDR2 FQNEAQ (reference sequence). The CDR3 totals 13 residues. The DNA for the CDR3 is TGTGCCAGCAGCTTAGGCGCACGCCCAAGCTACACCTTC. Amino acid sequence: CASSLGARPSYTF.

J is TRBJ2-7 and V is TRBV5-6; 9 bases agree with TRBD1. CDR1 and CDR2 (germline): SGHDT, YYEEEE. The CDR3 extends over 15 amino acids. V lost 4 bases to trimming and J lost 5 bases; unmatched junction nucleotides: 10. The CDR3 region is CASSRSGTGMDEQYF. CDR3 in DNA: TGTGCCAGCAGCCGGTCCGGGACAGGGATGGACGAGCAGTACTTC.

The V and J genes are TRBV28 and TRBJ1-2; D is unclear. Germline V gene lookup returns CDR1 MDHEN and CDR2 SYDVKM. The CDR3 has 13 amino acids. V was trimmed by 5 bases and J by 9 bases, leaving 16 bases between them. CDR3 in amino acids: CASSIPITASYTF. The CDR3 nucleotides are TGTGCCAGCAGTATTCCCATAACAGCTAGCTACACCTTC.

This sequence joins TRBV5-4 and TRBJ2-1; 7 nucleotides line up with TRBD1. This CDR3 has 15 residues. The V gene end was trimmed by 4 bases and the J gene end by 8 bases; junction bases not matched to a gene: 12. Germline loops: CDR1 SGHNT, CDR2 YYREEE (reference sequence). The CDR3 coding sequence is TGTGCCAGCAGCCCGGAACGAGGACAGGTGCATGAGCAGTTCTTC. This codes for CASSPERGQVHEQFF.

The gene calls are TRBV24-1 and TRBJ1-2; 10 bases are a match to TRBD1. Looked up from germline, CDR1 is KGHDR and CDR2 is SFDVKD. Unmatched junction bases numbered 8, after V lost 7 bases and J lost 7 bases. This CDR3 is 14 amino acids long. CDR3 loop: CATRETGGDGGYTF. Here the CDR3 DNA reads TGTGCCACCAGAGAGACAGGGGGCGACGGTGGCTACACCTTC.

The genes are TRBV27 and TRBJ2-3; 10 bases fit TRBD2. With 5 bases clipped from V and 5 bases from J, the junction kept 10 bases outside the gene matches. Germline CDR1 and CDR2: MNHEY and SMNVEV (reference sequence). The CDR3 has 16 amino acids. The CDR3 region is CASSQPASGRGDTQYF. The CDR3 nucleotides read TGTGCCAGCAGTCAACCCGCGAGCGGGAGGGGAGATACGCAGTATTTT.

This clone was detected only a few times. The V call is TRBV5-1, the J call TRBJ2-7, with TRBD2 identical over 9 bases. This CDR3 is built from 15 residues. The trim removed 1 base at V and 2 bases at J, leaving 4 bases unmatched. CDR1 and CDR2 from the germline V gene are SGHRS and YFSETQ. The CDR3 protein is CASSLSSGGPYEQYF. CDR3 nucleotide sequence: TGCGCCAGCAGCTTGAGTAGCGGGGGACCCTACGAGCAGTACTTC.

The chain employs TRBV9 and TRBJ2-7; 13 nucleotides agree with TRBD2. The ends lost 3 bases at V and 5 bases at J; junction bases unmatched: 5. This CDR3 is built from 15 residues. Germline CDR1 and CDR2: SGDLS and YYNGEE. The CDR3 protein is CASSGSLAGGHEQYF. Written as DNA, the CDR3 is TGTGCCAGCAGCGGATCACTAGCGGGGGGGCACGAGCAGTACTTC.

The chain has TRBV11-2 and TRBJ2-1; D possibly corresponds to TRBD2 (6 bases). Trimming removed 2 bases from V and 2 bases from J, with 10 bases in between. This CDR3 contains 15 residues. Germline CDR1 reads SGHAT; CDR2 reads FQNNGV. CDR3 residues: CASSLSGTAYNEQFF. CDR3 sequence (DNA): TGTGCCAGCAGCTTATCCGGGACTGCCTACAATGAGCAGTTCTTC.

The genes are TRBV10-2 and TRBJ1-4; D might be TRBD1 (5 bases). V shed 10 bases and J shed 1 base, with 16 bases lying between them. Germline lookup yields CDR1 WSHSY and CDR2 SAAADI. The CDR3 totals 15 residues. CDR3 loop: CATQPGGVTNEKLFF. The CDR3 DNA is TGCGCCACCCAACCTGGGGGGGTAACTAATGAAAAACTGTTTTTT.

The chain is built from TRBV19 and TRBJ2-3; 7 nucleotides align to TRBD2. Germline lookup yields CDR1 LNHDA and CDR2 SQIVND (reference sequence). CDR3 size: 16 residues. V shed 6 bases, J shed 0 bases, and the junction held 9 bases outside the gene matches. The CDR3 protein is CASRSSGVTSTDTQYF. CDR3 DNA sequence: TGTGCCAGTAGATCGAGCGGGGTTACTAGCACAGATACGCAGTATTTT.

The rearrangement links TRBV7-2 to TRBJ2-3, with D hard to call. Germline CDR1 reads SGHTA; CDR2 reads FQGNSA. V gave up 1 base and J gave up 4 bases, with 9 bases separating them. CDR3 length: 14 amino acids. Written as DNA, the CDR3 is TGTGCCAGCAGCTTAGGCGGTAGTCCAGATACGCAGTATTTT. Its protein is CASSLGGSPDTQYF.

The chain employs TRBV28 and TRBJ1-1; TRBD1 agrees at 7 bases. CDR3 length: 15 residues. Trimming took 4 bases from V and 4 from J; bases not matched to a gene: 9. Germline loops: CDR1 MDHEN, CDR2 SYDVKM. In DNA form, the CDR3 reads TGTGCCAGCAGTTCGCCGACAGGGTTTGGCACTGAAGCTTTCTTT. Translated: CASSSPTGFGTEAFF.

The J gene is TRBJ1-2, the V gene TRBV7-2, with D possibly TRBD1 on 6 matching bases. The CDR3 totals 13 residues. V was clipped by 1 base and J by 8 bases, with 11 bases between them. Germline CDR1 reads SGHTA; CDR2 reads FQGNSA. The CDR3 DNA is TGTGCCAGCAGCTTAGACAGGGTACAAGGCTACACCTTC. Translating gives CASSLDRVQGYTF.

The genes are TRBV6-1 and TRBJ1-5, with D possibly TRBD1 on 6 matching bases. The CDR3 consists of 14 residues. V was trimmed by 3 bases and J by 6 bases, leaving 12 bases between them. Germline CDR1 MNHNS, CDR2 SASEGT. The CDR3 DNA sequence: TGTGCCAGCAGTGATGTGGCAGGGGTTCAGCCCCAGCATTTT. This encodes CASSDVAGVQPQHF.

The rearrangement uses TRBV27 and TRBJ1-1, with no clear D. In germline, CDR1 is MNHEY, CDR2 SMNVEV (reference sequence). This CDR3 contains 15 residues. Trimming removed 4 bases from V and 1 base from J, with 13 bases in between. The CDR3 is CASSSPRRPNTEAFF. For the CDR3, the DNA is TGTGCCAGCAGTTCCCCGAGGCGGCCGAACACTGAAGCTTTCTTT.